The present T cell receptor (beta chain) was sequenced within a study of T cell responses to AZD1222 COVID-19 vaccine. Study-wide background: Analyses pooled second doses at about 4 or about 12 weeks. Regarding the study as a whole: Mostly white British, mostly female donors; authors suggested clonal diversity may be underestimated. Within unmutated variant regions lay the reported targets of nearly half of spike-specific TCRs. No day 14 peak samples; only post-peak repertoires were characterized.

Measured with immunoSEQ multiplex PCR; TCRdb has only the in-frame clones, and not every one. Among over 130,000 clones, roughly 92% were seen once, and the ten largest hold approximately 5.4%. About this clone itself: The target antigen is unknown.

Germline V gene sequence: CDR1 LGHDT, CDR2 YNNKEL (reference sequence). The CDR3 spans 13 residues. Trimming took off 2 bases at V and 7 bases at J, with 9 bases between the two ends. This clonotype was sampled from an adult in good health. Source: peripheral blood, taken on day 0 of AZD1222 vaccination. The chain combines TRBV3-1 (or the pseudogene TRBV3-2) with TRBJ1-5, with TRBD1 as a possible D gene (5 bases). The CDR3 region has the DNA TGTGCCAGCAGCCAACAGGGACGGCAGCCCCAGCATTTT. This codes for CASSQQGRQPQHF.